The TCR beta chain under discussion was sequenced for a study of follicular helper T cells after annual influenza vaccination. The time point: 2015-2016 season, pre-vaccination. Assay used: immunoSEQ multiplex PCR; TCRdb lists only in-frame clones, some missing. The sample records roughly 15,000 clones, 75% to 80% being singletons. This CDR3 comprises 14 residues. The germline V gene has CDR1 SGHRS and CDR2 YFSETQ. With 7 bases clipped from V and 1 base from J, the junction kept 4 bases outside the gene matches. This material consisted of CXCR5- memory CD4+ T cells sorted from blood, taken on the day of influenza vaccination. The chain combines TRBV5-1 with TRBJ2-2, with 7 nucleotides matching TRBD1. This clonotype was obtained from an adult who received the influenza vaccine. This CDR3 is CASRRDRNTGELFF. CDR3 DNA sequence: TGCGCCAGCCGTCGGGACAGGAACACCGGGGAGCTGTTTTTT.